The 26 T cell receptor beta chains presented below share a single source sample, sequenced in a study of blood T cell repertoires in COVID-19. This table comes from immunoSEQ multiplex PCR, and its TCRdb copy is limited to in-frame clones, with some not included. The data hold about 70,000 clones, with approximately 85% observed a single time. Sequencing was carried out using peripheral blood. The receptors derive from a man older than 75 with acute or convalescent COVID-19.

A single count supports this clone. V gene TRBV11-2 combines with J gene TRBJ1-2; TRBD1 agrees at 8 bases. V lost 5 bases to trimming and J lost 4 bases; unmatched junction nucleotides: 3. This CDR3 spans 13 amino acids. Germline CDR1 SGHAT, CDR2 FQNNGV. The CDR3 region has the DNA TGTGCCAGCAGCCCTGGACAGGGCTATGGCTACACCTTC. Its protein is CASSPGQGYGYTF.

This clone came up once. This chain joins TRBV28 and TRBJ2-2; D remains ambiguous. The CDR3 length is 15 residues. CDR1 is MDHEN, CDR2 SYDVKM, per germline. V was cut by 6 bases and J by 4 bases, with 15 bases left in between. The CDR3 loop reads CASSSLTTPTGELFF. The DNA of the CDR3 is TGTGCCAGCAGCTCCCTGACAACTCCCACCGGGGAGCTGTTTTTT.

V gene TRBV7-2 combines with J gene TRBJ2-7; TRBD2 matches at 7 bases. V dropped 1 base and J dropped 7; count of bases not matched to a gene: 10. Germline V CDR1 and CDR2: SGHTA, FQGNSA. The CDR3 is 15 residues long. CDR3 sequence: CASSLDKRGSSEQYF. The CDR3 nucleotides read TGTGCCAGCAGCTTAGACAAGCGGGGTTCTTCAGAGCAGTACTTC.

CDR3 residues: CASSLAGFNEQFF. In DNA, the CDR3 is TGTGCCAGCAGTTTGGCGGGTTTCAATGAGCAGTTCTTC. The chain combines TRBV27 with TRBJ2-1; tentatively, D is TRBD2 (5 bases). The CDR3 contains 13 residues. V lost 3 bases, J lost 6 bases, and 9 bases lay in between. CDR1 is MNHEY and CDR2 is SMNVEV in the germline V gene (reference sequence).

The chain uses TRBV6-6 and TRBJ1-1, with 8 bases that match TRBD1. Per the germline V gene, CDR1 is MNHNY and CDR2 is SVGAGI (reference sequence). Losses at the gene ends were 9 bases for V and 4 bases for J; bases not matched to a gene: 10. CDR3 length: 14 residues. In DNA, the CDR3 is TGTGCCAGTGATCGGGACAGGAGGGGCACTGAAGCTTTCTTT. The encoded protein is CASDRDRRGTEAFF.

The J gene is TRBJ1-5, the V gene TRBV28; the match to TRBD1 covers 7 bases. The CDR3 consists of 17 residues. In germline, CDR1 is MDHEN, CDR2 SYDVKM. J lost 0 bases, V lost 6 bases, and 11 bases had no gene match. The CDR3 reads CASSPTRTGYSNQPQHF. CDR3 nucleotide sequence: TGTGCCAGCAGCCCCACCCGGACAGGCTATAGCAATCAGCCCCAGCATTTT. The entire variable domain, with the rest obtained from reference TRBV28 and TRBJ1-5, is as follows: DVKVTQSSRYLVKRTGEKVFLECVQDMDHENMFWYRQDPGLGLRLIYFSYDVKMKEKGDIPEGYSVSREKKERFSLILESASTNQTSMYLCASSPTRTGYSNQPQHFGDGTRLSIL.

V gene TRBV11-2 combines with J gene TRBJ2-7; 8 bases align to TRBD1. The length of the CDR3 is 16 residues. V shed 1 base, J shed 5 bases, and the junction held 10 bases outside the gene matches. Germline-derived CDR1 and CDR2 are SGHAT and FQNNGV. CDR3 loop: CASSLASSTGADEQYF. The CDR3 nucleotides are TGTGCCAGCAGCTTAGCGTCTTCGACAGGGGCCGACGAGCAGTACTTC.

V usage is TRBV7-9 and J usage is TRBJ2-3; a weak D match, TRBD1 (5 bases). CDR3 size: 16 residues. With 4 bases removed from V and 1 base from J, the gap between germline ends came to 15 bases. Germline CDR1 and CDR2: SEHNR and FQNEAQ (reference sequence). CDR3 sequence (DNA): TGTGCCAGCAGCTCGACAACCAGGGTGCGCACAGATACGCAGTATTTT. Translated, it gives CASSSTTRVRTDTQYF.

V gene TRBV7-2 combines with J gene TRBJ1-1; 9 nucleotides line up with TRBD1. In germline, CDR1 is SGHTA, CDR2 FQGNSA. Germline trimming cut 5 bases from V and 3 bases from J; bases unmatched to any gene: 4. The CDR3 totals 14 residues. The CDR3 DNA reads as TGTGCCAGCAGCCCACAGGGGGCCTACACTGAAGCTTTCTTT. This codes for CASSPQGAYTEAFF.

The chain combines TRBV25-1 with TRBJ2-7, with D possibly TRBD1 on 6 matching bases. Germline assignment: CDR1 MGHDK and CDR2 SYGVNS. This CDR3 contains 17 residues. Trimming removed 2 bases at V and 6 bases at J, with 23 bases between. CDR3 region: CASSEMGATGTSGEQYF. The CDR3 DNA sequence: TGTGCCAGCAGTGAAATGGGGGCCACAGGGACCTCGGGCGAGCAGTACTTC.

The chain joins TRBV6-2 or TRBV6-3 to TRBJ2-3; 7 bases align to TRBD1. J gave up 4 bases and V 5 bases, and 9 bases lay outside the gene matches. CDR1 and CDR2 from the germline V gene are MNHEY and SVGEGT. CDR3 size: 15 residues. As DNA, the CDR3 is TGTGCCAGCAGTCCCCTCGGACAGGTCGCAGATACGCAGTATTTT. It encodes CASSPLGQVADTQYF.

The chain has TRBV5-1 and TRBJ2-2; TRBD1 agrees at 10 bases. After removal of 0 bases from V and 2 bases from J, the junction contained 4 bases not matched to a gene. The CDR3 has 17 amino acids. In germline, CDR1 is SGHRS, CDR2 YFSETQ. Written as DNA, the CDR3 is TGCGCCAGCAGCTTGGCCCGGGACAGGGGTAACACCGGGGAGCTGTTTTTT. Translated: CASSLARDRGNTGELFF.

The chain employs TRBV28 and TRBJ1-5; TRBD1 is a possible D gene (6 bases). Germline assignment: CDR1 MDHEN and CDR2 SYDVKM. V was shortened by 2 bases and J by 6 bases, with 8 bases between the two germline ends. The CDR3 sequence is 13 residues long. CDR3 DNA: TGTGCCAGCAGTTTAGGGACATTTCAGCCCCAGCATTTT. Residues: CASSLGTFQPQHF.

The chain links TRBV6-5 to TRBJ1-3; D ambiguous. Per the germline V gene, CDR1 is MNHEY and CDR2 is SVGAGI. The CDR3 contains 14 residues. V lost 2 bases, J lost 0 bases, and 5 bases lay in between. For the CDR3, the DNA is TGTGCCAGCAGTTACAAGAGCTCTGGAAACACCATATATTTT. This sequence encodes CASSYKSSGNTIYF.

This clone was seen more than once but under ten times. This chain links TRBV6-5 with TRBJ2-3, with TRBD1 matching 8 bases. This CDR3 region has 15 residues. The germline gives CDR1 MNHEY, CDR2 SVGAGI. V was pared by 2 bases and J by 4 bases, with 5 bases of the junction left unmatched. CDR3 loop: CASSYDDRGADTQYF. The CDR3 DNA reads as TGTGCCAGCAGTTACGATGACAGGGGCGCAGATACGCAGTATTTT.

This chain uses TRBV6-5 with TRBJ1-2; TRBD1 agrees at 8 bases. The ends lost 11 bases at V and 1 base at J; junction bases unmatched: 9. In germline, CDR1 is MNHEY, CDR2 SVGAGI. The CDR3 is made up of 14 amino acids. CDR3 residues: CAATGTGLNYGYTF. The CDR3 bases are TGTGCCGCAACCGGGACAGGTCTTAACTATGGCTACACCTTC.

The chain recombines TRBV27 with TRBJ2-2; 9 bases are shared with TRBD2. CDR3 length: 16 residues. Per the germline V gene, CDR1 is MNHEY and CDR2 is SMNVEV (reference sequence). With V trimmed by 2 bases and J by 5 bases, 6 bases remained unmatched. The CDR3 loop is CASSLISGGVTGELFF. As DNA, the CDR3 is TGTGCCAGCAGTTTAATTAGCGGGGGAGTTACCGGGGAGCTGTTTTTT.

In its sample, this clone was seen a few times. The rearrangement links TRBV5-1 to TRBJ2-7; 7 bases align to TRBD1. Losses at the gene ends were 4 bases for V and 1 base for J; bases not matched to a gene: 8. The CDR3 totals 15 residues. Per germline, CDR1 SGHRS and CDR2 YFSETQ. CDR3 sequence reads: CASSPTTGASYEQYF. The CDR3, as DNA: TGCGCCAGCAGCCCAACAACAGGGGCATCCTACGAGCAGTACTTC.

This chain uses TRBV6-5 with TRBJ2-7; 10 bases line up with TRBD2. CDR1 MNHEY and CDR2 SVGAGI come from the germline V gene. The CDR3 spans 15 residues. V lost 4 bases and J lost 1; bases outside the gene matches: 4. The chain's CDR3 is CASSLAGGGSYEQYF. The CDR3 nucleotides read TGTGCCAGCAGTTTAGCGGGAGGCGGTTCCTACGAGCAGTACTTC.

The chain is built from TRBV29-1 and TRBJ2-7; 10 bases match TRBD2. There are 14 residues in the CDR3. After removal of 7 bases from V and 3 bases from J, the junction contained 9 bases not matched to a gene. Germline V gives CDR1 SQVTM, CDR2 ANQGSEA. CDR3 nucleotide sequence: TGCAGCGCCAAACTAGCGGGGACGTTCTACGAGCAGTACTTC. This encodes CSAKLAGTFYEQYF.

The chain has TRBV7-2 and TRBJ2-7, with TRBD1 matching 12 bases. V lost 3 bases to trimming and J lost 6 bases; unmatched junction nucleotides: 6. This CDR3 has 15 residues. Germline V gene data show CDR1 as SGHTA and CDR2 as FQGNSA. The CDR3 DNA follows: TGTGCCAGCAGCTTGGGGGGACAGGGGGCACGCGAGCAGTACTTC. Its translation: CASSLGGQGAREQYF.

The chain carries TRBV6-1 and TRBJ1-1, with TRBD1 matching over 8 bases. The CDR3 runs to 15 residues. The germline V gene encodes CDR1 MNHNS and CDR2 SASEGT. Trimming cost V 3 bases and J 6 bases; bases outside gene matches: 9. The CDR3, as DNA: TGTGCCAGCAGTGACCGGACAGGGTCGGTTTCTGAAGCTTTCTTT. Translating gives CASSDRTGSVSEAFF.

The chain has TRBV6-6 and TRBJ2-7, with a possible D match to TRBD2 (6 bases). V was clipped by 6 bases and J by 3 bases, with 15 bases between them. Germline CDR1 and CDR2: MNHNY and SVGAGI (reference sequence). The CDR3 is made up of 14 amino acids. The CDR3 DNA follows: TGTGCCAGCAGGGGCGGGATACTTAGCTACGAGCAGTACTTC. Amino acid sequence: CASRGGILSYEQYF.

The chain combines TRBV7-2 with TRBJ2-5; 15 bases agree with TRBD2. The CDR3 is 16 amino acids. Germline V lookup: CDR1 SGHTA, CDR2 FQGNSA. Trimming at V came to 5 bases and at J to 2 bases, leaving 3 bases not matched to a gene. CDR3 loop: CASSQGLAGGQETQYF. The CDR3 nucleotides are TGTGCCAGCAGCCAAGGACTAGCGGGGGGGCAAGAGACCCAGTACTTC.

The CDR3 DNA reads as TGTGCCAGCAGCTATGACAGGATCTACGAGCAGTACTTC. Protein: CASSYDRIYEQYF. The chain employs TRBV5-8 and TRBJ2-7, with a weak D call TRBD1 (6 bases). The V end was cut by 3 bases, the J end by 3 bases, with 10 bases between. The CDR3 runs to 13 residues. Germline-derived CDR1 and CDR2 are SGHTS and YDEGEE.

V and J are TRBV11-3 and TRBJ2-6, with a tentative D call TRBD2 (5 bases). CDR1 and CDR2 (germline): SGHNT, YENEEA. The V end lost 5 bases, the J end lost 0 bases, and 17 bases lay between the germline ends. The CDR3 contains 18 residues. The CDR3 reads CASSHNSGASSGANVLTF. In DNA, the CDR3 is TGTGCCAGCAGCCACAACAGCGGCGCTTCCTCTGGGGCCAACGTCCTGACTTTC.